The entry that follows covers one TCR beta chain sequence. The antigen remains undetermined. Together with a sample-barcoded 5' primer, a J-beta primer mix was included in a second PCR lasting about 6 to 11 cycles. TCRdb fed the 5' RACE reads into MiXCR, producing one record per CDR3 protein. Of about a million distinct CDR3 sequences listed, about 53% were seen once; the top ten hold 20% to 25%. The source of the sample is a study of blood T cells in healthy people across ages. Whole-study results and caveats: Per million T cells, TCR beta diversity dropped roughly linearly as age increased. The CMV status of each donor remained undetermined, and this could have confounded shifts in expanded clonotypes.

Germline loops: CDR1 DFQATT, CDR2 SNEGSKA (reference sequence). Trimming pared 5 bases from V and 8 bases from J, leaving 13 bases between. This CDR3 has 12 amino acids. The chain combines TRBV20-1 with TRBJ2-1; D ambiguous. This TCR was sampled from a woman aged 60-70 years in good health. Sample: blood. The CDR3: CSARFDADEQFF. Written as DNA, the CDR3 is TGCAGTGCTCGGTTTGATGCCGATGAGCAGTTCTTC.